A selection of T cell receptor beta chains follows, all from one sample in a study of blood T cell repertoires in COVID-19. Some clones are missing from TCRdb's copy, which holds only in-frame ones; the method was immunoSEQ multiplex PCR. This sample has 110,000 or so clones, with roughly 76% found just once. The specimen was peripheral blood. Every receptor here comes from a human donor in a cohort sampled during active COVID-19. Each CDR3 is given with its conserved first and last residue. A D gene is named only where the DNA matches it firmly. A row's size may be missing; if present it is once, few, many or a size class.

cdr3_aa	cdr3_nt	d_call	j_call	v_call	clone_size
CASSYDSQETQYF	TGTGCCAGCAGTTACGACAGTCAAGAGACCCAGTACTTC	.	TRBJ2-5	TRBV28	.
CAWQDFHNSPLHF	TGTGCCTGGCAGGATTTCCATAATTCACCCCTCCACTTT	.	TRBJ1-6	TRBV30	.
CASRLGENTEAFF	TGTGCCAGCAGGCTAGGAGAGAACACTGAAGCTTTCTTT	.	TRBJ1-1	TRBV7-6	.
CASSLARTIYEQYF	TGTGCCAGCAGCTTAGCTAGGACTATCTACGAGCAGTACTTC	.	TRBJ2-7	TRBV13	.
CASSDGYEQYF	TGTGCCAGCAGTGACGGCTACGAGCAGTACTTC	.	TRBJ2-7	TRBV2	.
CASSLELAGAGEQYF	TGCGCCAGCAGCTTGGAACTAGCGGGGGCGGGTGAGCAGTACTTC	TRBD2	TRBJ2-7	TRBV5-1	.
CASSQDLIAYEQFF	TGTGCCAGCAGCCAAGACCTAATTGCGTATGAGCAGTTCTTC	.	TRBJ2-1	TRBV3-1/TRBV3-2	.
CASSGTGDEQYF	TGTGCCAGCAGTGGGACAGGGGATGAGCAGTACTTC	TRBD1	TRBJ2-7	TRBV2	.
CASSQELAGLYEQYF	TGCGCCAGCAGCCAAGAGCTAGCGGGACTCTACGAGCAGTACTTC	TRBD2	TRBJ2-7	TRBV4-1	few
CASSNGLAGYSGANVLTF	TGTGCCAGCAGCAACGGACTAGCGGGTTACTCTGGGGCCAACGTCCTGACTTTC	TRBD2	TRBJ2-6	TRBV4-2	.
CASSYSWTGAGEQYF	TGTGCCAGCAGTTACTCTTGGACAGGGGCTGGCGAGCAGTACTTC	TRBD1	TRBJ2-7	TRBV6-5	few
CASSSSHNLYYGYTF	TGTGCCAGCAGCTCGAGCCACAACCTTTACTACGGCTACACCTTC	.	TRBJ1-2	TRBV13	few
CASTPGTGSYEQYF	TGTGCCAGCACTCCTGGGACAGGGTCCTACGAGCAGTACTTC	TRBD1	TRBJ2-7	TRBV27	.
CASSLDLEGRAFF	TGTGCCAGCAGCTTGGACTTAGAGGGCAGGGCTTTCTTT	.	TRBJ1-1	TRBV5-6	once
CASSTWTGFGETQYF	TGTGCCAGTAGTACGTGGACAGGGTTCGGCGAGACCCAGTACTTC	TRBD1	TRBJ2-5	TRBV19	.
CATSRDLKPSGNTIYF	TGTGCCACCAGCAGAGATCTCAAGCCCTCTGGAAACACCATATATTTT	.	TRBJ1-3	TRBV15	.
CAWSWASSYNEQFF	TGTGCCTGGTCTTGGGCCAGCTCCTACAATGAGCAGTTCTTC	.	TRBJ2-1	TRBV30	.
CASSTQIDYGYTF	TGTGCCAGCAGCACCCAGATCGACTATGGCTACACCTTC	.	TRBJ1-2	TRBV7-2	.
CASSTATGGSLLSGNTIYF	TGTGCCAGCAGCACCGCGACAGGGGGCTCCCTTCTTTCTGGAAACACCATATATTTT	TRBD1	TRBJ1-3	TRBV5-4	.
CASSQSAPVDRQSYEQYF	TGCGCCAGCAGTCAATCGGCGCCCGTCGACAGGCAATCCTACGAGCAGTACTTC	.	TRBJ2-7	TRBV23-1	.
CASRRTGQEFLYF	TGTGCCAGCAGGCGAACGGGACAGGAGTTTTTATATTTT	TRBD1	TRBJ1-3	TRBV2	few
CASSVGTSGGQETQYF	TGTGCCAGCAGCGTAGGTACTAGCGGGGGACAAGAGACCCAGTACTTC	TRBD2	TRBJ2-5	TRBV9	.
CASSYLAGAGTFF	TGTGCCAGCAGCTACCTGGCCGGGGCGGGGACTTTCTTT	.	TRBJ1-1	TRBV7-2	.
CASSQQGVGNYGYTF	TGTGCCAGCAGTCAACAGGGAGTCGGGAACTATGGCTACACCTTC	.	TRBJ1-2	TRBV6-5	.
CASRDSYGYTF	TGTGCCAGCAGGGACAGCTATGGCTACACCTTC	.	TRBJ1-2	TRBV6-5	.
CASSPRGRAGAFTDTQYF	TGTGCCAGCAGCCCTAGAGGTAGGGCAGGGGCCTTCACAGATACGCAGTATTTT	.	TRBJ2-3	TRBV9	.
CASSRAHSSSYEQYF	TGTGCCAGTTCAAGAGCCCATTCGAGCTCCTACGAGCAGTACTTC	.	TRBJ2-7	TRBV28	.
CASSPGQPSGANVLTF	TGTGCCAGTAGTCCAGGACAGCCCTCTGGGGCCAACGTCCTGACTTTC	.	TRBJ2-6	TRBV19	.
CASRGEGTLHF	TGTGCCAGCAGAGGGGAGGGGACCCTCCACTTT	.	TRBJ1-6	TRBV2	.
CASSRNRDRGSYTF	TGCGCCAGCAGCCGGAACCGGGACAGGGGGTCCTACACCTTC	TRBD1	TRBJ1-2	TRBV4-3	.
CASSSATSGSSEQFF	TGTGCCAGCAGCTCGGCGACTAGCGGGAGCAGCGAGCAGTTCTTC	TRBD2	TRBJ2-1	TRBV11-2	.
CASSYGQFATNEKLFF	TGCGCCAGCAGCTACGGACAGTTTGCAACTAATGAAAAACTGTTTTTT	.	TRBJ1-4	TRBV5-1	.
CASSEATGGAGNTIYF	TGTGCCAGCAGTGAAGCCACCGGGGGAGCTGGAAACACCATATATTTT	.	TRBJ1-3	TRBV6-1	.
CASSRFTGPLYEQYF	TGTGCCAGCAGTCGCTTTACAGGGCCCCTTTACGAGCAGTACTTC	.	TRBJ2-7	TRBV6-5	.
CASSLYTGGTEAFF	TGTGCCAGCAGTTTATACACAGGGGGTACTGAAGCTTTCTTT	TRBD1	TRBJ1-1	TRBV27	.
CASSVGGAGNQPQHF	TGTGCCAGCAGCGTGGGGGGGGCAGGGAATCAGCCCCAGCATTTT	.	TRBJ1-5	TRBV9	.
CASSLLQADTEAFF	TGTGCCAGCAGCTTATTACAGGCGGACACTGAAGCTTTCTTT	.	TRBJ1-1	TRBV7-9	.
CAISESGVTNEKLFF	TGTGCCATCAGTGAGTCCGGGGTAACTAATGAAAAACTGTTTTTT	.	TRBJ1-4	TRBV10-3	.
CASSYRGSGANVLTF	TGTGCCAGCAGTTATAGGGGCTCTGGGGCCAACGTCCTGACTTTC	.	TRBJ2-6	TRBV6-5	few
CARGPVGNQPQHF	TGCGCCCGGGGTCCGGTCGGCAATCAGCCCCAGCATTTT	.	TRBJ1-5	TRBV4-1	few
CATSPGWGKAGSGANVLTF	TGTGCCACCAGCCCGGGTTGGGGAAAAGCGGGGTCTGGGGCCAACGTCCTGACTTTC	TRBD2	TRBJ2-6	TRBV24-1	.
CASSKNEITGEQFF	TGTGCCAGTAGTAAAAACGAGATTACAGGGGAGCAGTTCTTC	.	TRBJ2-1	TRBV19	.
CAWSGAVLLWYTF	TGTGCCTGGAGTGGGGCAGTCCTCCTTTGGTACACCTTC	.	TRBJ1-2	TRBV30	few
CARNTGNTEAFF	TGTGCCAGAAACACAGGGAACACTGAAGCTTTCTTT	.	TRBJ1-1	TRBV19	.
CASRTSRNEQFF	TGTGCCTCACGGACTAGCCGGAATGAGCAGTTCTTC	TRBD2	TRBJ2-1	TRBV28	.
CASSYGRTSGNTIYF	TGTGCCAGCAGTTATGGCCGTACCTCTGGAAACACCATATATTTT	.	TRBJ1-3	TRBV6-2/TRBV6-3	.
CASSSLRTGGYYGYTF	TGTGCCAGCAGCTCGCTACGGACAGGGGGCTACTATGGCTACACCTTC	TRBD1	TRBJ1-2	TRBV11-2	.
CAWSSGLGGNGYTF	TGTGCCTGGAGCTCCGGCCTCGGGGGAAATGGCTACACCTTC	.	TRBJ1-2	TRBV30	.
CASSFLLGRLNTGELFF	TGTGCCAGCAGCTTCCTACTAGGGCGACTTAACACCGGGGAGCTGTTTTTT	.	TRBJ2-2	TRBV11-3	.